One and the same sample provided the 21 T cell receptor beta chains below, sequenced in a study of blood T cell repertoires in COVID-19. Assay: immunoSEQ multiplex PCR; the TCRdb copy retains only in-frame clones and omits some. The top ten hold approximately 2.8% of the sample, which has 130,000 to 150,000 clones, around 89% seen once. Sequencing was done on a sample of peripheral blood. Receptors were obtained from a woman aged 55-70 years with active COVID-19.

The count of this clone is one. The chain carries TRBV19 and TRBJ1-6; a possible D gene is TRBD1 (6 bases). Germline V gene lookup returns CDR1 LNHDA and CDR2 SQIVND (reference sequence). The CDR3 length is 16 residues. Trimming pared 6 bases from V and 10 bases from J, leaving 22 bases between. CDR3 sequence: CASRAQTGRLGSPLHF. The CDR3 DNA reads TGTGCCAGTAGGGCACAAACAGGGAGACTTGGGTCACCCCTCCACTTT. The whole variable domain, filled in from reference TRBV19 and TRBJ1-6, reads DGGITQSPKYLFRKEGQNVTLSCEQNLNHDAMYWYRQDPGQGLRLIYYSQIVNDFQKGDIAEGYSVSREKKESFPLTVTSAQKNPTAFYLCASRAQTGRLGSPLHFGNGTRLTVT.

The chain joins TRBV27 to TRBJ2-1, with TRBD1 matching 7 bases. There are 16 residues in the CDR3. Per germline, CDR1 MNHEY and CDR2 SMNVEV (reference sequence). Germline trimming cut 6 bases from V and 2 bases from J; bases unmatched to any gene: 10. The DNA for the CDR3 is TGTGCCAGCAGGAGGGATTTGGGACAGCCCTACAATGAGCAGTTCTTC. This sequence encodes CASRRDLGQPYNEQFF.

V usage is TRBV5-1 and J usage is TRBJ2-6; possible D gene TRBD1, 6 bases. CDR1 and CDR2 from the germline V gene are SGHRS and YFSETQ. The CDR3 runs 15 residues. Trimming took off 2 bases at V and 1 base at J, with 7 bases between the two ends. The CDR3 DNA sequence: TGCGCCAGCAGCTTCACAGGGTCTGGGGCCAACGTCCTGACTTTC. It codes for CASSFTGSGANVLTF.

This clone was observed a few times. This chain links TRBV18 with TRBJ2-7; 16 nucleotides match TRBD2. Germline CDR1 is KGHSH and CDR2 is LQKENI. The CDR3 is 17 residues long. J gave up 7 bases and V 3 bases, and 9 bases lay outside the gene matches. The CDR3 coding sequence is TGTGCCAGCTCACCGCCTGGGACTAGCGGGAGGGTCTCGGAGCAGTACTTC. Translated, it gives CASSPPGTSGRVSEQYF.

V and J are TRBV5-1 and TRBJ2-7; tentative D call: TRBD1 (5 bases). The CDR3 length is 13 residues. Between the trimmed V and J ends, which lost 1 base and 3 bases, there was a span of 8 bases. Germline V gives CDR1 SGHRS, CDR2 YFSETQ. This CDR3 reads CASSLKGLYEQYF. In nucleotides, the CDR3 is TGCGCCAGCAGCTTGAAGGGGCTCTACGAGCAGTACTTC.

This rearrangement joins TRBV20-1 to TRBJ2-1, with 12 positions matching TRBD2. J was trimmed by 9 bases and V by 3 bases; bases with no gene match: 9. The CDR3 has 15 amino acids. Germline CDR1 and CDR2: DFQATT and SNEGSKA (reference sequence). The CDR3 spells CSASATSGSRSEQFF. CDR3 sequence (DNA): TGCAGTGCTAGTGCGACTAGCGGGAGCCGGAGTGAGCAGTTCTTC.

The chain recombines TRBV5-4 with TRBJ1-3; TRBD1 matches at 8 bases. Germline V gives CDR1 SGHNT, CDR2 YYREEE (reference sequence). The length of the CDR3 is 15 residues. V was pared by 2 bases and J by 3 bases, with 4 bases of the junction left unmatched. CDR3 loop: CASSLPTGVGNTIYF. The DNA for the CDR3 is TGTGCCAGCAGCTTACCGACAGGGGTTGGAAACACCATATATTTT.

The CDR3 DNA follows: TGTGCCAGCAGCTTAGGTACGGGAAGCACAGATACGCAGTATTTT. Protein sequence: CASSLGTGSTDTQYF. The chain uses TRBV7-3 and TRBJ2-3; D perhaps matches TRBD2 (5 bases). V lost 2 bases and J lost 0, with 9 bases in between. The germline V gene has CDR1 SGHTA and CDR2 FQGTGA. This CDR3 region has 15 residues.

The V and J genes are TRBV6-2 or TRBV6-3 and TRBJ2-3; 10 bases align to TRBD2. CDR1 is MNHEY and CDR2 is SVGEGT in the germline V gene. The CDR3 is 15 amino acids. The ends lost 5 bases at V and 0 bases at J; junction bases unmatched: 2. The CDR3 DNA sequence: TGTGCCAGCAGTCTGACTAGCGGGAGCACAGATACGCAGTATTTT. Protein product: CASSLTSGSTDTQYF.

The genes are TRBV21-1 and TRBJ2-7; TRBD1 reflects the table's D call only, with no check against the DNA. TRBV21-1 is assigned pseudogene status. This CDR3 comprises 17 residues. The CDR3: CASSKALSPGQQYEQYF. CDR3 DNA: TGTGCCAGCAGCAAAGCGTTGTCCCCGGGACAGCAATACGAGCAGTACTTC.

The chain carries TRBV4-2 and TRBJ1-2; D is uncertain. CDR3 length: 11 amino acids. The germline V gene encodes CDR1 LGHNA and CDR2 YNFKEQ. V gave up 8 bases and J gave up 2 bases, with 6 bases separating them. CDR3 nucleotide sequence: TGTGCCAGCGGACTAAACTATGGCTACACCTTC. Translated: CASGLNYGYTF.

The chain carries TRBV19 and TRBJ2-7; weak D call: TRBD1 (6 bases). This CDR3 is built from 12 residues. The V end was cut by 5 bases, the J end by 5 bases, with 10 bases between. From germline, CDR1 is LNHDA and CDR2 SQIVND (reference sequence). The CDR3: CASSRNRDEQYF. The CDR3 DNA reads TGTGCCAGTAGTCGAAACAGGGACGAGCAGTACTTC.

This clone has just one count. The chain has TRBV2 and TRBJ2-4; TRBD1 is a possible D gene (8 bases). The CDR3 runs to 16 residues. V was cut by 7 bases and J by 0 bases, with 16 bases left in between. Germline V gives CDR1 SNHLY, CDR2 FYNNEI. For the CDR3, the DNA is TGTGCCAGCACCACAGGGGGGGTACTAGCCAAAAACATTCAGTACTTC. This encodes CASTTGGVLAKNIQYF. The variable domain in full, completed from reference TRBV2 and TRBJ2-4, reads EPEVTQTPSHQVTQMGQEVILRCVPISNHLYFYWYRQILGQKVEFLVSFYNNEISEKSEIFDDQFSVERPDGSNFTLKIRSTKLEDSAMYFCASTTGGVLAKNIQYFGAGTRLSVL.

The gene calls are TRBV19 and TRBJ2-3; 7 bases are shared with TRBD1. Germline V gives CDR1 LNHDA, CDR2 SQIVND (reference sequence). The V segment lost 10 bases and the J segment 1 base; nucleotides outside the gene matches: 11. This CDR3 region has 15 residues. The CDR3 nucleotides read TGTGCCACCAAACCTACAGGGGTGCGCACAGATACGCAGTATTTT. Its protein product is CATKPTGVRTDTQYF.

A remark on this clone: At one end, the junction sequence differs from germline, possibly due to a read error. This sample also contains other DNA sequences that code for the same CDR3. The chain combines TRBV10-1 with TRBJ2-7; TRBD2 matches at 8 bases. Germline CDR1 and CDR2: WNHNN and SYGVQD (reference sequence). This CDR3 has 14 residues. DNA for the CDR3: TGTGCCAGCCCAAAACTAGCGGAGTCCTACGAGCAGTACTTC. This encodes CASPKLAESYEQYF.

The gene calls are TRBV6-2 or TRBV6-3 and TRBJ2-4, with 9 bases aligning to TRBD2. The germline gives CDR1 MNHEY, CDR2 SVGEGT. The V gene end was trimmed by 4 bases and the J gene end by 7 bases; junction bases not matched to a gene: 5. The CDR3 length is 14 residues. The CDR3: CASSSSGKMNIQYF. CDR3 DNA: TGTGCCAGCAGTTCTAGCGGGAAGATGAACATTCAGTACTTC.

This chain links TRBV7-2 with TRBJ2-3; TRBD2 matches at 7 bases. Per the germline V gene, CDR1 is SGHTA and CDR2 is FQGNSA. The CDR3 length is 16 residues. Unmatched junction bases numbered 9, after V lost 5 bases and J lost 1 base. CDR3 amino acids: CASSALRGVGTDTQYF. CDR3 sequence (DNA): TGTGCCAGCAGCGCCCTACGGGGGGTCGGCACAGATACGCAGTATTTT.

This sequence joins TRBV28 and TRBJ2-3; TRBD2 aligns across 9 bases. The CDR3 covers 18 residues. V gave up 4 bases and J gave up 0 bases; unmatched junction bases: 11. The germline gives CDR1 MDHEN, CDR2 SYDVKM. CDR3 in DNA: TGTGCCAGCAGTTCCTTAGCGGGAGCCCTTCCCAGCACAGATACGCAGTATTTT. Its protein is CASSSLAGALPSTDTQYF.

The gene calls are TRBV6-5 and TRBJ2-5; no reliable D call. The V end lost 5 bases, the J end lost 5 bases, and 9 bases lay between the germline ends. Germline assignment: CDR1 MNHEY and CDR2 SVGAGI. The CDR3 is made up of 12 amino acids. The CDR3 coding sequence is TGTGCCAGCAGTACCTCCGGGGAGACCCAGTACTTC. It codes for CASSTSGETQYF.

This clone has only a few counts. This chain uses TRBV11-1 with TRBJ2-3; 7 nucleotides agree with TRBD1. CDR3 length equals 16 residues. The trim removed 4 bases at V and 3 bases at J, leaving 10 bases unmatched. Germline V gene data show CDR1 as SGHAT and CDR2 as FQDESV (reference sequence). In DNA form, the CDR3 reads TGTGCCAGCAGCTCGAACAGGGGAAGGGCAACAGATACGCAGTATTTT. Its protein product is CASSSNRGRATDTQYF.

This clone has just one count. The CDR3 loop reads CASSSWTGAGELFF. CDR3 DNA: TGTGCCAGCAGCAGCTGGACAGGGGCCGGGGAGCTGTTTTTT. This sequence joins TRBV21-1 and TRBJ2-2; the table gives TRBD1 as D, unverified against the DNA. TRBV21-1 is classified as a pseudogene. The CDR3 covers 14 residues.